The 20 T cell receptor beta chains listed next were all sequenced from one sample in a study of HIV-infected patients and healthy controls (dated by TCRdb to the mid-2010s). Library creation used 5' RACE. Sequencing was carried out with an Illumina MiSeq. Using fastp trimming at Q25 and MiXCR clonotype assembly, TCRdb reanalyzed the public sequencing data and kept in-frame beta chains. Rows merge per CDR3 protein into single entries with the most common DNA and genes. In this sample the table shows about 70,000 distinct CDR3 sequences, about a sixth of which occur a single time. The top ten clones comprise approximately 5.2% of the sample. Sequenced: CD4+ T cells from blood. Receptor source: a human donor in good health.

The CDR3 region is CASSQGTSRGYGYTF. The CDR3 DNA reads as TGTGCCAGCAGCCAAGGGACCTCGAGGGGGTATGGCTACACCTTC. The J gene is TRBJ1-2, the V gene TRBV3-1; D perhaps matches TRBD1 (6 bases). The CDR3 totals 15 residues. CDR1 is LGHDT, CDR2 YNNKEL, per germline (reference sequence). V dropped 1 base and J dropped 5 bases, with 14 bases sitting between them.

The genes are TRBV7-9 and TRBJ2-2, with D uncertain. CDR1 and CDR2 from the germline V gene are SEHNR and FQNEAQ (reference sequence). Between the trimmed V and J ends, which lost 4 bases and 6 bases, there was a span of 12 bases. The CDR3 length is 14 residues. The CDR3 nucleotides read TGTGCCAGCAGCTCGCCGACGGAAGCCGGGGAGCTGTTTTTT. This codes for CASSSPTEAGELFF.

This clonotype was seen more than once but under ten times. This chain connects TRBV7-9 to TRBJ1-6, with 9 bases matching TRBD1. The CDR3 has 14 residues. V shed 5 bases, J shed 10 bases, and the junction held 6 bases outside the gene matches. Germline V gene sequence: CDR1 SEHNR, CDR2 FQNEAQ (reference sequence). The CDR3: CASSPQGALSPLHF. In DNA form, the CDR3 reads TGTGCCAGCAGCCCACAGGGGGCCTTGTCACCCCTCCACTTT.

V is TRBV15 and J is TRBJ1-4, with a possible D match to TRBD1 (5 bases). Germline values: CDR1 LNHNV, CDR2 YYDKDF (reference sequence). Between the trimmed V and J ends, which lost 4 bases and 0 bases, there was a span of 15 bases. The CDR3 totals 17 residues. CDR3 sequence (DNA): TGTGCCACCAGCACCCCGCCGGGGGGGGCAACTAATGAAAAACTGTTTTTT. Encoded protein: CATSTPPGGATNEKLFF.

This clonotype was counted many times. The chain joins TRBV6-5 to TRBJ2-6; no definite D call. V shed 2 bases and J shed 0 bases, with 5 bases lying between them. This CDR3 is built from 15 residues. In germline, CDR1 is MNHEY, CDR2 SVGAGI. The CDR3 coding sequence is TGTGCCAGCAGTTACAAGGGCTCTGGGGCCAACGTCCTGACTTTC. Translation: CASSYKGSGANVLTF.

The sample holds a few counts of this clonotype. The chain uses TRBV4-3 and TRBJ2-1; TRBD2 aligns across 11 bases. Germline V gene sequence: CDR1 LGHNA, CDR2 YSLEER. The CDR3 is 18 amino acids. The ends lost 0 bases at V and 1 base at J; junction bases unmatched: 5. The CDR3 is CASSQDRTSGHSYNEQFF. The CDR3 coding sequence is TGCGCCAGCAGCCAAGATCGGACTAGCGGGCATTCCTACAATGAGCAGTTCTTC.

The CDR3 DNA follows: TGCAGTGCCAGGACTAGCGGGAGTGGCTACGAGCAGTACTTC. The encoded protein is CSARTSGSGYEQYF. The rearrangement uses TRBV20-1 and TRBJ2-7, with 13 positions matching TRBD2. The length of the CDR3 is 14 residues. Trimming at V came to 6 bases and at J to 3 bases, leaving 5 bases not matched to a gene. The V gene's germline CDR1 is DFQATT and CDR2 SNEGSKA (reference sequence).

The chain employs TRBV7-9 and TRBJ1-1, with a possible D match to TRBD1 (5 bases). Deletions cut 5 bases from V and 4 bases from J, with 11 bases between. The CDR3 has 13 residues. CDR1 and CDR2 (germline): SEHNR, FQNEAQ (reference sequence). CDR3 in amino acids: CASSLKQGTEAFF. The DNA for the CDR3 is TGTGCCAGCAGCCTAAAGCAGGGCACTGAAGCTTTCTTT.

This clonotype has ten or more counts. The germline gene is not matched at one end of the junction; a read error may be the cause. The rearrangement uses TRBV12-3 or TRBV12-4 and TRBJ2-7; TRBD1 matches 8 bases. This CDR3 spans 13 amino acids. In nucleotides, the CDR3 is TGTGCCACCCGCTCCGGGACAGGTTCCTATCAGCACTTC. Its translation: CATRSGTGSYQHF.

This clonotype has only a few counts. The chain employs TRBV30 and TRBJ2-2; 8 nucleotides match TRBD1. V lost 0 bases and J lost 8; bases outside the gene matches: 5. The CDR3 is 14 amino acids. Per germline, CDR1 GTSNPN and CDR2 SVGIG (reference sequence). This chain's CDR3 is CAWSVQGGIGELFF. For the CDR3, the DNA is TGTGCCTGGAGTGTACAGGGGGGCATTGGGGAGCTGTTTTTT.

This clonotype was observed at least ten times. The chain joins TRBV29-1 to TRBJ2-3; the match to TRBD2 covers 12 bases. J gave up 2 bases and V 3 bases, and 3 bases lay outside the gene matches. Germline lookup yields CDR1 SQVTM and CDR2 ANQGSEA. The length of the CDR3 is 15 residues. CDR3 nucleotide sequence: TGCAGCGTTGACGGACTAGCGGGGAACACAGATACGCAGTATTTT. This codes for CSVDGLAGNTDTQYF.

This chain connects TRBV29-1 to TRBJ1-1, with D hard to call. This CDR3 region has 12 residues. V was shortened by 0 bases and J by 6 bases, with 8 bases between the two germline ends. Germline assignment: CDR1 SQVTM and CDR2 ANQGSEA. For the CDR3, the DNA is TGCAGCGTTGAAGATAGGCCTTCTGAAGCTTTCTTT. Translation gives CSVEDRPSEAFF.

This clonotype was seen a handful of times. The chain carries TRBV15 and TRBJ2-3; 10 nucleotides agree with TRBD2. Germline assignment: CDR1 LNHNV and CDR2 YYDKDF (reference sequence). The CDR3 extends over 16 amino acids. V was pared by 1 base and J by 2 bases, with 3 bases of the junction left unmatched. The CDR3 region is CATSRGGLADTDTQYF. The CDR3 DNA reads TGTGCCACCAGCAGAGGAGGACTAGCGGACACAGATACGCAGTATTTT.

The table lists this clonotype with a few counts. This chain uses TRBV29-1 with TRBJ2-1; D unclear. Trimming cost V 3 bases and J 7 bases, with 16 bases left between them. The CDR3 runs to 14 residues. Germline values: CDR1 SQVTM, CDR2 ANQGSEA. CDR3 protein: CSVEDPVGPNEQFF. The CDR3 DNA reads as TGCAGCGTTGAGGACCCGGTAGGCCCGAATGAGCAGTTCTTC.

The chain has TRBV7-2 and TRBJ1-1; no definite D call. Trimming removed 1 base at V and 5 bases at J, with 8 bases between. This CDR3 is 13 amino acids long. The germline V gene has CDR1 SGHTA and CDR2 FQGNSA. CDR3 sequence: CASSLGTETEAFF. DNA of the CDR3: TGTGCCAGCAGCTTAGGTACGGAGACTGAAGCTTTCTTT.

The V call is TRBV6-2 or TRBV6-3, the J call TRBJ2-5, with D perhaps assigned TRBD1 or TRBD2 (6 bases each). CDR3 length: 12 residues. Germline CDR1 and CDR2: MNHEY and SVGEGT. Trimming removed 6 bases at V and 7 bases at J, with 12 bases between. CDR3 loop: CASSGGGGTQYF. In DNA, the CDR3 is TGTGCCAGCAGCGGAGGAGGGGGGACCCAGTACTTC.

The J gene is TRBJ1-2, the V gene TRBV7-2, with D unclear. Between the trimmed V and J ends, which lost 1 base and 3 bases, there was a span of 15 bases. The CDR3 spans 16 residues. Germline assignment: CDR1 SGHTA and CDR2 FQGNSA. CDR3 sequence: CASSLDGRTLDYGYTF. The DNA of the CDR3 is TGTGCCAGCAGCTTAGATGGCAGGACTTTAGACTATGGCTACACCTTC.

The chain's CDR3 is CASSQRQAPYEQYF. CDR3 bases: TGTGCCAGCAGCCAAAGGCAGGCGCCCTACGAGCAGTACTTC. The chain links TRBV3-1 to TRBJ2-7; no firm D call. The CDR3 spans 14 residues. Germline CDR1 is LGHDT and CDR2 is YNNKEL (reference sequence). Trimming pared 2 bases from V and 2 bases from J, leaving 10 bases between.

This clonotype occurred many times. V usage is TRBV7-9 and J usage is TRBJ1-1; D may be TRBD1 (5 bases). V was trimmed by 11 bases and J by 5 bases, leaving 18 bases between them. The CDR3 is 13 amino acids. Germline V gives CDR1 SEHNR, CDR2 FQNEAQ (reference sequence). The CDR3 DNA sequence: TGTGCCGTGGGGACGGGCGCGGCTACTGAAGCTTTCTTT. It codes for CAVGTGAATEAFF. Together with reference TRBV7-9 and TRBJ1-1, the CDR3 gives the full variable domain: DTGVSQNPRHKITKRGQNVTFRCDPISEHNRLYWYRQTLGQGPEFLTYFQNEAQLEKSRLLSDRFSAERPKGSFSTLEIQRTEQGDSAMYLCAVGTGAATEAFFGQGTRLTVV.

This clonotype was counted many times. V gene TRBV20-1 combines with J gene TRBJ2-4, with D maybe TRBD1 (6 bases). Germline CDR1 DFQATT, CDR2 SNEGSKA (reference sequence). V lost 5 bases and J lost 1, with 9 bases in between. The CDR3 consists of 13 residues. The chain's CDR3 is CSAQDRAKNIQYF. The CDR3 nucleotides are TGCAGTGCTCAAGACAGGGCCAAAAACATTCAGTACTTC.